This T cell receptor beta chain was sequenced in a study of T cell responses to AZD1222 COVID-19 vaccine. Study observations and caveats: White British ancestry dominated among donors, who included more females, and clonal diversity was possibly underestimated.

Whether given at about 4 or about 12 weeks, second doses were pooled. The data were produced by immunoSEQ multiplex PCR, yet TCRdb's version contains in-frame clones alone and is incomplete. Of roughly 80,000 clones listed, 85% to 90% were seen once; the top ten hold under 1.5%. Details on this clone: Its antigen is not identified.

The TCR originated in an adult who received the AZD1222 COVID-19 vaccine. This sample comprised peripheral blood, obtained 28 days after the second AZD1222 dose.

Here the CDR3 reads CASSLSGSSYEQYF. As DNA, the CDR3 is TGTGCCAGCAGTTTATCGGGTAGCTCCTACGAGCAGTACTTC. The chain combines TRBV27 with TRBJ2-7; D gene ambiguous. Per germline, CDR1 MNHEY and CDR2 SMNVEV (reference sequence). The CDR3 extends over 14 amino acids. V dropped 0 bases and J dropped 0 bases, with 6 bases sitting between them.